This TCR beta chain stems from a study of cytomegalovirus exposure and HLA in healthy donors. In regard to this clone: The antigen remains undetermined.

Study-level results: Presence/absence analyses rested on an assumption that sequencing depth was roughly uniform across donors.

V was clipped by 1 base and J by 2 bases, with 10 bases between them. The CDR3 consists of 14 residues. Germline CDR1 is SGHRS and CDR2 is YFSETQ. With 60 Vbeta and 13 Jbeta primers, the PCR was carried out. Repertoires were generated with immunoSEQ multiplex PCR, while TCRdb's copy carries only in-frame clones and drops some. The sample consists of 80,000 to 95,000 clones, roughly four fifths of them appearing once. The origin of this receptor is a woman aged 18-29 years in good health and CMV-seropositive. Sequenced input: PBMCs. The rearrangement uses TRBV5-1 and TRBJ2-7; tentative D call: TRBD1 (5 bases). The chain's CDR3 is CASSLRGSTYEQYF. In DNA, the CDR3 is TGCGCCAGCAGCTTGAGGGGATCAACCTACGAGCAGTACTTC.